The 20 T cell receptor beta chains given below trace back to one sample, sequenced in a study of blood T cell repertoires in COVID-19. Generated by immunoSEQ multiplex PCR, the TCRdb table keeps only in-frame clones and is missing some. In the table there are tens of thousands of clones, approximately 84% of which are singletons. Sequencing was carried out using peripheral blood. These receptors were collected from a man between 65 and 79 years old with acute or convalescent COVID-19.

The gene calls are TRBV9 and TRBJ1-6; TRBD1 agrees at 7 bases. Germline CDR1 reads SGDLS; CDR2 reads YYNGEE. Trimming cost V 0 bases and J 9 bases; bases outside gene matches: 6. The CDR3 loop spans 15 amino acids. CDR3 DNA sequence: TGTGCCAGCAGCGTAGAGGGGGCTGCGGGTTCACCCCTCCACTTT. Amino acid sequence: CASSVEGAAGSPLHF.

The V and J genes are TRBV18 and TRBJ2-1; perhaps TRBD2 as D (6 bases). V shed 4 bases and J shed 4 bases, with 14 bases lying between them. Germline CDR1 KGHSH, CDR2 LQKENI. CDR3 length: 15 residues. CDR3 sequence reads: CASSLEGTGYNEQFF. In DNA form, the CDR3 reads TGTGCCAGCTCACTTGAAGGGACTGGTTACAATGAGCAGTTCTTC.

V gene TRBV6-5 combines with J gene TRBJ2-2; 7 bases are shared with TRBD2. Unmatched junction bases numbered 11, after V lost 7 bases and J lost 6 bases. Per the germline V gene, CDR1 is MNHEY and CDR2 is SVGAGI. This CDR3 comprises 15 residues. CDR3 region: CASTPGLVTAGELFF. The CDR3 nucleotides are TGTGCCAGCACCCCCGGACTAGTCACGGCCGGGGAGCTGTTTTTT.

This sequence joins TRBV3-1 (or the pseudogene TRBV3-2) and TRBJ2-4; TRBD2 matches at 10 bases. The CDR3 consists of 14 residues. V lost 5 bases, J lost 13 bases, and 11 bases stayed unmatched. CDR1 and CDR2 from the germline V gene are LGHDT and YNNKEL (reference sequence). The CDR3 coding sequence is TGTGCCAGCAGCGCTCAAGCGGGAGGGAGACTCCAGTACTTC. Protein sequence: CASSAQAGGRLQYF.

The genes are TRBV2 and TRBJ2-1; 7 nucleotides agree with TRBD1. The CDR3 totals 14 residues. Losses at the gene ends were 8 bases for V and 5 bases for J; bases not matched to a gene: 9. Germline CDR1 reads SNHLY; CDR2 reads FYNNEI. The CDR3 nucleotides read TGTGCCAGCGGGGCCGGGACAGTGAACAATGAGCAGTTCTTC. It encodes CASGAGTVNNEQFF. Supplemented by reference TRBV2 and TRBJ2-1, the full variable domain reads EPEVTQTPSHQVTQMGQEVILRCVPISNHLYFYWYRQILGQKVEFLVSFYNNEISEKSEIFDDQFSVERPDGSNFTLKIRSTKLEDSAMYFCASGAGTVNNEQFFGPGTRLTVL.

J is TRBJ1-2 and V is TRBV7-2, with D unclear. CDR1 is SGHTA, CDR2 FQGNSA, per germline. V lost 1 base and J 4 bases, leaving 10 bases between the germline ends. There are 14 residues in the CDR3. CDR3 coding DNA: TGTGCCAGCAGCTTAGATTCGGGTCCCTATGGCTACACCTTC. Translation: CASSLDSGPYGYTF.

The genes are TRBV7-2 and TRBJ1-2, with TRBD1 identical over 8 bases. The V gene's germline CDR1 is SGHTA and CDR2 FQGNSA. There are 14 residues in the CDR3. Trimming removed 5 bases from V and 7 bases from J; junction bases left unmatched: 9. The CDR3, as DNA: TGTGCCAGCAGCGAGAGGGACAGGAGGGGTGGCTACACCTTC. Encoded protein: CASSERDRRGGYTF.

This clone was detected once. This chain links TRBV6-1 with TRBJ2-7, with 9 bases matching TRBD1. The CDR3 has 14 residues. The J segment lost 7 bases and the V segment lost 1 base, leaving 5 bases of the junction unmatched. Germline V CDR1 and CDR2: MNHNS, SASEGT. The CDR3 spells CASSEGQGVKEQYF. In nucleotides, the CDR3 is TGTGCCAGCAGTGAAGGACAGGGGGTGAAGGAGCAGTACTTC.

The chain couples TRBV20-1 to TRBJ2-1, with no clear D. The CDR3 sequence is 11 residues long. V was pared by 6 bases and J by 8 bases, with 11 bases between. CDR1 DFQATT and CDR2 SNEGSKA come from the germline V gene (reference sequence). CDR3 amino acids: CSARPVDEQFF. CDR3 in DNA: TGCAGTGCCAGACCTGTCGATGAGCAGTTCTTC.

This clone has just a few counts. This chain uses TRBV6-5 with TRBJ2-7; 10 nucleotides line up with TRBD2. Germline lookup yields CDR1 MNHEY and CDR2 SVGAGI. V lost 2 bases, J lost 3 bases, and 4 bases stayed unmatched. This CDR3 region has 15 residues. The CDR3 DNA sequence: TGTGCCAGCAGTTACCGGACTAGCGGAGGCTACGAGCAGTACTTC. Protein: CASSYRTSGGYEQYF.

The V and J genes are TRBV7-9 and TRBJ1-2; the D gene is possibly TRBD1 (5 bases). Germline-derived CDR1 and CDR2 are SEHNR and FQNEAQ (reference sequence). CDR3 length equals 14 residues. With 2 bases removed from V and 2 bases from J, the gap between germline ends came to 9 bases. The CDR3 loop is CASSLPGWNYGYTF. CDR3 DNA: TGTGCCAGCAGCTTACCAGGGTGGAACTATGGCTACACCTTC.

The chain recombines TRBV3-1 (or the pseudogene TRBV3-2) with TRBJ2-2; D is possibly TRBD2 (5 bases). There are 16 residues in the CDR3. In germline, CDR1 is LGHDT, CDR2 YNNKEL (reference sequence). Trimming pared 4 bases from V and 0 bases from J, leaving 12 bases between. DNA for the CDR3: TGTGCCAGCAGCCTGAGGCGGGTGGCGAACACCGGGGAGCTGTTTTTT. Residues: CASSLRRVANTGELFF.

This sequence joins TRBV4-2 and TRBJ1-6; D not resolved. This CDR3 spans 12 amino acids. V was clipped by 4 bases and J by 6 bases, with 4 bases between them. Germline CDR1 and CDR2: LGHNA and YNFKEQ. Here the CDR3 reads CASSLSNSPLHF. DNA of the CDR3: TGTGCCAGCAGCCTTAGTAATTCACCCCTCCACTTT.

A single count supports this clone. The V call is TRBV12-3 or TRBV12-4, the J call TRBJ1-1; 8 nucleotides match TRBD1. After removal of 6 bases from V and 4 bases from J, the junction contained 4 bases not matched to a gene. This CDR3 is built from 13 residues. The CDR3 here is CASSDRGGTEAFF. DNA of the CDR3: TGTGCCAGCAGCGACAGGGGAGGCACTGAAGCTTTCTTT.

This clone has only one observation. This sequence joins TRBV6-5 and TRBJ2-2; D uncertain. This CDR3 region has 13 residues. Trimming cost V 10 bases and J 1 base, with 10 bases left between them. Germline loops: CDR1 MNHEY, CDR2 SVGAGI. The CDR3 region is CATRRGNTGELFF. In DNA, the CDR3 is TGTGCCACCCGTCGCGGGAACACCGGGGAGCTGTTTTTT.

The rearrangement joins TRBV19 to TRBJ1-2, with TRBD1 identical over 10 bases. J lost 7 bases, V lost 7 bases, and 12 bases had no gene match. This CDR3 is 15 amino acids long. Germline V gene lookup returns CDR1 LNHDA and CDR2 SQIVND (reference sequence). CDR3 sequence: CASTIRGTGVTGYTF. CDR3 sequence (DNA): TGTGCCAGTACCATACGTGGGACAGGGGTTACTGGCTACACCTTC.

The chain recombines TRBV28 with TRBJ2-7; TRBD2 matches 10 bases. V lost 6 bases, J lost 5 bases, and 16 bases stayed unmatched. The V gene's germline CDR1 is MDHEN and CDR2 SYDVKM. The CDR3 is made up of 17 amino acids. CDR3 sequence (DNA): TGTGCCAGCAGCCATCTCCCTACTAGCGGGAAATTCCACGAGCAGTACTTC. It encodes CASSHLPTSGKFHEQYF.

CDR3 DNA sequence: TGTGCCAGCAAGGAAACTAGCGAGCTAGCCAAAAACATTCAGTACTTC. This sequence encodes CASKETSELAKNIQYF. The chain uses TRBV2 and TRBJ2-4, with 7 nucleotides matching TRBD2. Germline V lookup: CDR1 SNHLY, CDR2 FYNNEI. J was trimmed by 0 bases and V by 7 bases; bases with no gene match: 9. The CDR3 spans 16 residues.

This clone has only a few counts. CDR3 residues: CASRGDRGAFGYGYTF. In DNA, the CDR3 is TGTGCCAGCAGGGGGGACAGGGGCGCCTTTGGCTATGGCTACACCTTC. This chain uses TRBV2 with TRBJ1-2, with TRBD1 matching 10 bases. Germline-derived CDR1 and CDR2 are SNHLY and FYNNEI. The length of the CDR3 is 16 residues. Losses at the gene ends were 6 bases for V and 4 bases for J; bases not matched to a gene: 11.

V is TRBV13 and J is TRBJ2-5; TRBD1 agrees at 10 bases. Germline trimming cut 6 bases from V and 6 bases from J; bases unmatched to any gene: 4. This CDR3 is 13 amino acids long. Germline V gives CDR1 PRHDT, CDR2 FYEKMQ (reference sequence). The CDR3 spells CASSRQGAKTQYF. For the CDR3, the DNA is TGTGCCAGCAGTCGACAGGGGGCCAAGACCCAGTACTTC.